This T cell receptor (beta chain) was observed in a study of shared clonotypes between healthy human individuals. Overall study context: CD4 naive and memory got three plates each, CD8 naive two, CD8 memory one.

Negatively enriched CD4+ T cells were divided by CD45RA into naive and memory. The CDR3 runs 16 residues. The V gene end was trimmed by 5 bases and the J gene end by 2 bases; junction bases not matched to a gene: 6. Germline loops: CDR1 SGHRS, CDR2 YFSETQ. Data came from immunoSEQ multiplex PCR; TCRdb stores just in-frame clones and leaves some out. The sample records 2 million to 2.5 million clones, roughly 92% being singletons. This receptor was obtained from a man aged 18 to 29 in good health. Some clones in this sample may be carry-over from other donors' samples. The sample was naive CD4+ T cells from PBMCs. As for subset: CD45RA+ positively selected. V gene TRBV5-1 combines with J gene TRBJ2-1; 11 nucleotides align to TRBD2. The CDR3 region has the DNA TGCGCCAGCAGAACCGCTAGCGGGGGGACCTACAATGAGCAGTTCTTC. This gives the protein CASRTASGGTYNEQFF.